This T cell receptor (beta chain) was recorded in a study of shared clonotypes between healthy human individuals. Study overall: With ages of 18 to 49, the donors were two women and three men. Study-wide points: It was observed that around 5% of naive CD4 clonotypes were shared across a handful of donors.

From CD4+ cells came CD45RA+ naive and CD45RA-negative memory subsets. This CDR3 is built from 14 residues. The ends were cut back, 3 bases at V and 6 bases at J, with 17 bases in the middle. CDR1 and CDR2 (germline): SQVTM, ANQGSEA. Of note for this clone: Its antigen is not known.

The assay was immunoSEQ multiplex PCR, and TCRdb's table has in-frame clones only and misses some. Of about 2.4 million clones listed, 80% to 95% are singletons. This clonotype was sampled from a man in his late teens or twenties in good health. Some clones in this sample may be carry-over from other donors' samples. This chain joins TRBV29-1 and TRBJ1-1; D is undetermined. Material for sequencing was naive CD4+ T cells from PBMCs. Subset here: CD45RA+ positively selected. CDR3 nucleotide sequence: TGCAGCGTTGAGGCGATCCAGGCCGGGTCTGAAGCTTTCTTT. This translates into CSVEAIQAGSEAFF.